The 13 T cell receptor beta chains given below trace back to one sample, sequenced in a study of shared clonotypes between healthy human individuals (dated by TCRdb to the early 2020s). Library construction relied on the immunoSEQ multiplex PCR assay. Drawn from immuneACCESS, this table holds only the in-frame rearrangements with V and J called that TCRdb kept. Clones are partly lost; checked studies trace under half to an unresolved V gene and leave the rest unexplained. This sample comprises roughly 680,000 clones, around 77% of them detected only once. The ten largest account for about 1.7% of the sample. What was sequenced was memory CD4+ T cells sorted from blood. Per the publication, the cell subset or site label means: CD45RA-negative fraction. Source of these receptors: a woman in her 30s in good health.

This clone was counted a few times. CDR3 sequence: CASSFGASGYSYEQYF. Written as DNA, the CDR3 is TGTGCCAGCAGCTTTGGCGCTAGCGGTTACTCCTACGAGCAGTACTTC. This chain links TRBV7-2 with TRBJ2-7; 7 nucleotides agree with TRBD2. The CDR3 contains 16 residues. Per the germline V gene, CDR1 is SGHTA and CDR2 is FQGNSA. The V gene end was trimmed by 3 bases and the J gene end by 0 bases; junction bases not matched to a gene: 8.

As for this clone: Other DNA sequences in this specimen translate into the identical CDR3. CDR3 sequence reads: CASSRTGEETQYF. In DNA, the CDR3 is TGTGCCAGTAGTAGGACAGGGGAAGAGACCCAGTACTTC. V is TRBV19 and J is TRBJ2-5; TRBD1 matches at 9 bases. Germline CDR1 and CDR2: LNHDA and SQIVND (reference sequence). After removal of 4 bases from V and 3 bases from J, the junction contained 0 bases not matched to a gene. This CDR3 is 13 amino acids long.

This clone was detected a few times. This chain's CDR3 is CASSNRDTYEQYF. In nucleotides, the CDR3 is TGTGCCAGCAGCAACCGGGACACCTACGAGCAGTACTTC. The chain links TRBV21-1 to TRBJ2-7; TRBD1 reflects the table's D call only, with no check against the DNA. TRBV21-1 is noted as a pseudogene. The CDR3 runs 13 residues.

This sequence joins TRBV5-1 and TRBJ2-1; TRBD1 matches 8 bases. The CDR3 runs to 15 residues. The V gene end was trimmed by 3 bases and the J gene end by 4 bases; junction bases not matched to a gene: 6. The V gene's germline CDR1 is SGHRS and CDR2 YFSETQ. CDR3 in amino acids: CASSWGDRTYNEQFF. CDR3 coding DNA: TGCGCCAGCAGCTGGGGGGACAGGACTTACAATGAGCAGTTCTTC.

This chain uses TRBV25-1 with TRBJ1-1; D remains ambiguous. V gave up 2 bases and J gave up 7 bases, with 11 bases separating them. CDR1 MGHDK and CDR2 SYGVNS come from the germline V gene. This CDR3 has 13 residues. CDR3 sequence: CASSEHPEGEAFF. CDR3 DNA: TGTGCCAGCAGTGAACACCCAGAAGGTGAAGCTTTCTTT.

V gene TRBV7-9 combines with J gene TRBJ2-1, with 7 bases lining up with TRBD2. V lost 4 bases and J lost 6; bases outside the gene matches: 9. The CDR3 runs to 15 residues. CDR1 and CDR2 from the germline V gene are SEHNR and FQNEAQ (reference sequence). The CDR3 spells CASSWSGTLGNEQFF. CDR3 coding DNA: TGTGCCAGCAGCTGGAGCGGGACTCTGGGCAATGAGCAGTTCTTC.

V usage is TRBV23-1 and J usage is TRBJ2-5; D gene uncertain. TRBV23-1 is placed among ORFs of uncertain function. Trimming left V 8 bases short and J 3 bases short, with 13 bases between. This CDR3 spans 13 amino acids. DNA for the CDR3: TGCGCCAGCTCCCCTGGGGTCAAAGAGACCCAGTACTTC. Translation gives CASSPGVKETQYF.

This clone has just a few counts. Written as DNA, the CDR3 is TGCGCCAGCAGCCAAGATCTAGCCAGGGGGTCGGTGCAGTACTTC. This gives the protein CASSQDLARGSVQYF. The chain couples TRBV4-1 to TRBJ2-7, with 7 bases fitting TRBD1. The V gene's germline CDR1 is MGHRA and CDR2 YSYEKL. The CDR3 is 15 amino acids. Trimming took 0 bases from V and 9 from J; bases not matched to a gene: 11.

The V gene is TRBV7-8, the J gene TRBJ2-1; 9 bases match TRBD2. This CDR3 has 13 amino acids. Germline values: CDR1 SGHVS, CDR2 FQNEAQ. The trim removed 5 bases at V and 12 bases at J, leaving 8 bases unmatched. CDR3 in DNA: TGTGCCAGCAGCCCCGGGCGGGAGGGCCGGCAGTTCTTC. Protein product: CASSPGREGRQFF.

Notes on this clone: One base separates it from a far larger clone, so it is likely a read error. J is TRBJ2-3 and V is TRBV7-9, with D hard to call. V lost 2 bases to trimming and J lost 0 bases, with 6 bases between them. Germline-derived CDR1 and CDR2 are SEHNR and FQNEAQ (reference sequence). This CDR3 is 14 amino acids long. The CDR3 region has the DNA TGTGCCAGCAGCTTAACGGGTAGCACAGATACGCAGTATTTT. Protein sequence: CASSLTGSTDTQYF.

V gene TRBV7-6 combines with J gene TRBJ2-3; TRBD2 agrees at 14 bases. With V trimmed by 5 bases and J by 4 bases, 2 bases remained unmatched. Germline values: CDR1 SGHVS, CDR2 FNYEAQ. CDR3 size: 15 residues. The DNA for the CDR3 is TGTGCCAGCAGCCAGGGACTAGCGGGAGCAGATACGCAGTATTTT. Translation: CASSQGLAGADTQYF.

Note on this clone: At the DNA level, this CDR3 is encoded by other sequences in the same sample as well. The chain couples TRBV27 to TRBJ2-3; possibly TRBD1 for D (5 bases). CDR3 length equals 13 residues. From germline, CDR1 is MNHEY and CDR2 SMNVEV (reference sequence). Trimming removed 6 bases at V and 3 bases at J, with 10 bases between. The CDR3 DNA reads TGTGCCAGCAGCCCAGGGTTGACAGATACGCAGTATTTT. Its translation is CASSPGLTDTQYF.

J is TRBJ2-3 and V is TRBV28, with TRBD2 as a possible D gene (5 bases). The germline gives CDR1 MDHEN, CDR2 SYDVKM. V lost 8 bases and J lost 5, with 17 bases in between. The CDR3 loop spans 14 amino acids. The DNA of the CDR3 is TGTGCCAGCGTGCGGGCAGCGAGAAGAGATACGCAGTATTTT. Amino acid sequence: CASVRAARRDTQYF.